The 20 T cell receptor beta chains listed next were all sequenced from one sample in a study of cytomegalovirus exposure and HLA in healthy donors. The PCR made use of 60 Vbeta and 13 Jbeta primers. Assay: immunoSEQ multiplex PCR; the TCRdb copy retains only in-frame clones and omits some. The profile shows some 180,000 clones, about 77% of them singletons. The specimen was PBMCs. All receptors derive from a woman aged 25 to 39 in good health and CMV-seronegative.

Notes on this clone: The junction departs from the called germline gene at one end, perhaps through a read error. The V call is TRBV6-1, the J call TRBJ1-2; a weak D match, TRBD1 (6 bases). Germline CDR1 MNHNS, CDR2 SASEGT. The CDR3 runs to 17 residues. This CDR3 reads CASSERLGAALNYGYPF. The DNA of the CDR3 is TGTGCCAGCAGTGAAAGATTGGGGGCCGCCCTCAACTATGGCTACCCCTTC.

The chain's CDR3 is CASRRQGNGNTEAFF. The CDR3 DNA reads as TGTGCCAGCAGGAGACAGGGTAACGGGAACACTGAAGCTTTCTTT. This chain connects TRBV6-5 to TRBJ1-1; 7 bases agree with TRBD1. The CDR3 runs to 15 residues. The junction had 8 bases not matched to a gene; V was cut back by 6 bases and J by 1 base. Germline lookup yields CDR1 MNHEY and CDR2 SVGAGI.

The chain has TRBV5-4 and TRBJ2-3; 8 bases are shared with TRBD1. Germline V gene data show CDR1 as SGHNT and CDR2 as YYREEE (reference sequence). V shed 4 bases and J 4 bases; nucleotides not matched to a gene: 5. CDR3 length: 14 residues. Written as DNA, the CDR3 is TGTGCCAGCAGCCCGGACAGGGCGGCAGATACGCAGTATTTT. It specifies CASSPDRAADTQYF.

This chain connects TRBV7-3 to TRBJ1-1; 7 positions agree with TRBD1. V was clipped by 5 bases and J by 6 bases; unmatched bases: 6. The CDR3 extends over 13 amino acids. Germline values: CDR1 SGHTA, CDR2 FQGTGA. CDR3 loop: CASSLDRESEAFF. The CDR3 region has the DNA TGTGCCAGCAGCCTTGACAGGGAATCTGAAGCTTTCTTT.

V usage is TRBV7-9 and J usage is TRBJ2-7, with D maybe TRBD1 (6 bases). The germline V gene encodes CDR1 SEHNR and CDR2 FQNEAQ (reference sequence). V dropped 6 bases and J dropped 0 bases, with 15 bases sitting between them. There are 15 residues in the CDR3. CDR3 residues: CASRDTGSSSYEQYF. The CDR3 bases are TGTGCCAGCAGGGACACAGGGTCGAGCTCCTACGAGCAGTACTTC.

This clone was counted only a few times. One junction end disagrees with the germline gene, perhaps due to a read error. CDR3 in amino acids: CASSGRDRKIF. The CDR3 region has the DNA TGTGCCAGCAGTGGCCGGGACAGGAAAATCTTC. The gene calls are TRBV6-1 and TRBJ2-1; 8 bases fit TRBD1. CDR3 length: 11 residues. CDR1 MNHNS and CDR2 SASEGT come from the germline V gene.

The chain employs TRBV7-3 and TRBJ1-6; D gene unclear. The CDR3 extends over 16 amino acids. The germline V and J ends were trimmed by 1 base and 7 bases, with 14 bases remaining between them. Germline lookup yields CDR1 SGHTA and CDR2 FQGTGA. The CDR3 bases are TGTGCCAGCAGCTTAAACGGCAGACGGGTCAATTCACCCCTCCACTTT. This codes for CASSLNGRRVNSPLHF.

The chain links TRBV20-1 to TRBJ1-2; TRBD1 might be the D (5 bases). Per the germline V gene, CDR1 is DFQATT and CDR2 is SNEGSKA (reference sequence). This CDR3 spans 11 amino acids. The chain's CDR3 is CSALGGYGYTF. The CDR3 region has the DNA TGCAGCGCCCTCGGGGGCTATGGCTACACCTTC.

V gene TRBV5-1 combines with J gene TRBJ2-7; the match to TRBD2 covers 12 bases. The CDR3 contains 19 residues. The V gene end was trimmed by 3 bases and the J gene end by 5 bases; junction bases not matched to a gene: 18. Per germline, CDR1 SGHRS and CDR2 YFSETQ. The CDR3 region has the DNA TGCGCCAGCAGCTCCCAGCCGGCAGGACTAGCGGGATTTTTTGACGAGCAGTACTTC. Translation: CASSSQPAGLAGFFDEQYF.

This clone appeared once. This chain connects TRBV6-5 to TRBJ2-7; D might be TRBD1 (5 bases). CDR3 length: 14 residues. The V end was cut by 7 bases, the J end by 2 bases, with 15 bases between. From germline, CDR1 is MNHEY and CDR2 SVGAGI. Written as DNA, the CDR3 is TGTGCCAGCACCTTAGGGTACAGGACCTACGAGCAGTACTTC. Residues: CASTLGYRTYEQYF.

The rearrangement uses TRBV29-1 and TRBJ1-2; TRBD1 agrees at 8 bases. Germline lookup yields CDR1 SQVTM and CDR2 ANQGSEA. V shed 6 bases and J 4 bases; nucleotides not matched to a gene: 13. This CDR3 spans 15 amino acids. The CDR3 coding sequence is TGCAGCGTCCCTGGACAGGGAGCCATGTTCTATGGCTACACCTTC. Translation gives CSVPGQGAMFYGYTF.

The V and J genes are TRBV2 and TRBJ2-7; 9 nucleotides agree with TRBD2. After removal of 8 bases from V and 3 bases from J, the junction contained 2 bases not matched to a gene. Germline V gene data show CDR1 as SNHLY and CDR2 as FYNNEI. The CDR3 consists of 12 residues. The CDR3 spells CASLRGGYEQYF. CDR3 nucleotides: TGTGCCAGCTTGCGGGGGGGCTACGAGCAGTACTTC.

In this sample, this clone turned up a few times. V usage is TRBV19 and J usage is TRBJ1-2; 8 bases agree with TRBD1. Unmatched junction bases numbered 5, after V lost 5 bases and J lost 3 bases. The CDR3 is made up of 14 amino acids. Germline V lookup: CDR1 LNHDA, CDR2 SQIVND (reference sequence). This CDR3 reads CASSGQGAYYGYTF. In nucleotides, the CDR3 is TGTGCCAGTAGTGGTCAGGGGGCTTACTATGGCTACACCTTC.

V usage is TRBV9 and J usage is TRBJ2-1; the D is unclear. This CDR3 has 15 residues. The V end was cut by 0 bases, the J end by 4 bases, with 11 bases between. CDR1 SGDLS and CDR2 YYNGEE come from the germline V gene. The CDR3 region has the DNA TGTGCCAGCAGCGTAGTAGGTGCACTATACAATGAGCAGTTCTTC. Translated: CASSVVGALYNEQFF.

Comment on this clone: A junction boundary mismatches the germline segment, possibly from a read error. The chain couples TRBV7-9 to TRBJ1-2, with 7 nucleotides matching TRBD1. CDR1 and CDR2 from the germline V gene are SEHNR and FQNEAQ (reference sequence). The length of the CDR3 is 16 residues. The CDR3 here is CSSSLATGTDHYGYTF. The DNA for the CDR3 is TGTTCCAGCAGCTTAGCAACGGGGACAGACCATTATGGCTACACCTTC.

The V call is TRBV11-2, the J call TRBJ2-7; TRBD2 matches 8 bases. The CDR3 totals 15 residues. CDR1 and CDR2 (germline): SGHAT, FQNNGV. The V and J ends lost 2 bases and 7 bases, in that order; junction bases with no gene match: 10. CDR3 residues: CASSLQSGGPFEQYF. Written as DNA, the CDR3 is TGTGCCAGCAGCTTACAAAGCGGGGGCCCCTTTGAGCAGTACTTC. Full variable domain (remainder filled in from reference TRBV11-2 and TRBJ2-7): EAGVAQSPRYKIIEKRQSVAFWCNPISGHATLYWYQQILGQGPKLLIQFQNNGVVDDSQLPKDRFSAERLKGVDSTLKIQPAKLEDSAVYLCASSLQSGGPFEQYFGPGTRLTVT.

This clone was observed a few times. V and J are TRBV4-1 and TRBJ1-1; the match to TRBD1 covers 10 bases. The ends lost 2 bases at V and 1 base at J; junction bases unmatched: 7. The CDR3 is 17 residues long. The germline gives CDR1 MGHRA, CDR2 YSYEKL. The CDR3 sequence is CASSQTGTGARNTEAFF. DNA for the CDR3: TGCGCCAGCAGCCAAACAGGGACAGGGGCTAGGAACACTGAAGCTTTCTTT.

This clone has only a few counts. The chain couples TRBV7-8 to TRBJ1-2; TRBD1 might be the D (6 bases). The CDR3 covers 14 residues. Trimming shortened V by 5 bases and J by 7 bases, and 17 bases separated the two germline ends. Germline CDR1 SGHVS, CDR2 FQNEAQ. DNA for the CDR3: TGTGCCAGCAGCCCGGGGGGCGACTCAAGTGGCTACACCTTC. It specifies CASSPGGDSSGYTF.

This chain joins TRBV28 and TRBJ1-1, with D perhaps TRBD1 (6 bases). V was cut by 5 bases and J by 1 base, with 11 bases left in between. From germline, CDR1 is MDHEN and CDR2 SYDVKM. The CDR3 consists of 14 residues. This CDR3 is CASSTGHTNTEAFF. CDR3 DNA sequence: TGTGCCAGCAGTACGGGACACACGAACACTGAAGCTTTCTTT.

The chain uses TRBV5-8 and TRBJ2-1, with TRBD2 identical over 10 bases. With 2 bases clipped from V and 6 bases from J, the junction kept 5 bases outside the gene matches. From germline, CDR1 is SGHTS and CDR2 YDEGEE. The CDR3 spans 15 residues. The CDR3 loop is CASSFGTSVSNEQFF. The CDR3 region has the DNA TGTGCCAGCAGCTTCGGGACTAGCGTTAGCAATGAGCAGTTCTTC.